The T cell receptor beta chain under discussion was sequenced for a study of T cells in Graves' hyperthyroidism and ophthalmopathy. RNA transcripts were the template for amplifying TCR beta CDR3 regions. The HTBI primer set was used in a first-round RT-PCR of the TCR CDR3. TCRdb recomputed calls from the multiplex PCR reads with MiXCR, one row per CDR3 protein. In the table there are under 550,000 distinct CDR3 sequences, 15% to 20% of which are singletons. V was cut by 0 bases and J by 3 bases, with 12 bases left in between. The CDR3 extends over 16 amino acids. General study points: Ophthalmopathy was predicted by the model a median of roughly 6.6 months ahead of onset.

On this clonotype: Antigen unknown.

Uncontrolled infection, other autoimmune disease, pregnancy or lactation led to exclusion. The PBMCs were taken from roughly 9.3 ml of fresh peripheral blood. Sequenced: blood. The chain combines TRBV12-3 or TRBV12-4 with TRBJ2-1; either TRBD1 or TRBD2 may fit D (5 bases each). The clonotype was recovered from a man aged 35 to 55 with Graves' ophthalmopathy. CDR3 sequence reads: CASSLATGRGYNEQFF. CDR3 coding DNA: TGTGCCAGCAGTTTAGCAACGGGACGGGGCTACAATGAGCAGTTCTTC.